This TCR beta chain was sequenced during a study of blood T cell repertoires in COVID-19. Study-wide background: The samples span acute and convalescent COVID-19 from the United States, Italy and Spain. Sources were T cells, B-cell-depleted T cells, or PBMCs; the material itself was cDNA or gDNA.

After removal of 4 bases from V and 1 base from J, the junction contained 7 bases not matched to a gene. Germline values: CDR1 MGHRA, CDR2 YSYEKL. This CDR3 is 16 amino acids long. Per the authors' pipeline: For nucleated cells, counts were estimated from reference gene primer amplification. Generated by immunoSEQ multiplex PCR, the TCRdb table keeps only in-frame clones and is missing some. V and J calls and clone size are as listed in that table; D and trimming were resolved from the DNA. Of under 60,000 clones listed, about 84% are singletons. The TCR originated in a man in his 60s with acute or convalescent COVID-19. J is TRBJ1-5 and V is TRBV4-1; 7 nucleotides agree with TRBD1. The sample was peripheral blood. CDR3 sequence (DNA): TGCGCCAGCAGCCCCCTGGGACAGTCCAGCAATCAGCCCCAGCATTTT. It encodes CASSPLGQSSNQPQHF.